Presented here are 22 T cell receptor beta chains from one specimen sequenced in a study of blood T cell repertoires in COVID-19. Data came from immunoSEQ multiplex PCR; TCRdb stores just in-frame clones and leaves some out. This sample has tens of thousands of clones, with around 91% found just once. Sequencing input: peripheral blood. These receptors were obtained from a woman between 45 and 60 years old in a cohort sampled during active COVID-19.

The chain joins TRBV6-4 to TRBJ2-1, with a possible D match to TRBD1 (6 bases). The germline CDR1 and CDR2 sequences are MRHNA and SNTAGT. Trimming pared 0 bases from V and 4 bases from J, leaving 7 bases between. The CDR3 length is 14 residues. Here the CDR3 DNA reads TGTGCCAGCAGTGACTCGACAGGTTACAATGAGCAGTTCTTC. Translation: CASSDSTGYNEQFF.

J is TRBJ2-7 and V is TRBV6-5; D is unresolved. Germline CDR1 reads MNHEY; CDR2 reads SVGAGI. The CDR3 is 13 amino acids. The V gene lost 4 bases and the J gene lost 5 bases, with 12 bases spanning the gap. The chain's CDR3 is CASSSPSLNEQYF. The CDR3, as DNA: TGTGCCAGCAGTTCTCCCTCCCTTAACGAGCAGTACTTC.

The chain carries TRBV5-1 and TRBJ2-3; tentative D call: TRBD1 (6 bases). Germline values: CDR1 SGHRS, CDR2 YFSETQ. The germline V and J ends were trimmed by 2 bases and 3 bases, with 13 bases remaining between them. The CDR3 contains 15 residues. The CDR3 region is CASSLQGLFTDTQYF. CDR3 sequence (DNA): TGCGCCAGCAGCTTACAGGGCCTTTTTACAGATACGCAGTATTTT.

The V call is TRBV5-1, the J call TRBJ2-2; 9 bases map to TRBD1. V gave up 4 bases and J gave up 7 bases; unmatched junction bases: 5. The CDR3 spans 14 residues. Germline-derived CDR1 and CDR2 are SGHRS and YFSETQ. CDR3 sequence reads: CASSVDRGDGELFF. Here the CDR3 DNA reads TGCGCCAGCAGCGTTGACAGGGGGGACGGGGAGCTGTTTTTT.

The genes are TRBV4-2 and TRBJ2-1, with 8 bases identical to TRBD2. Germline trimming cut 0 bases from V and 4 bases from J; bases unmatched to any gene: 5. Per the germline V gene, CDR1 is LGHNA and CDR2 is YNFKEQ. The length of the CDR3 is 16 residues. CDR3 nucleotides: TGTGCCAGCAGCCAAGATACACGGGGGGGATACAATGAGCAGTTCTTC. Its translation is CASSQDTRGGYNEQFF.

About this clone: Other DNA sequences from this sample encode an identical CDR3 as well. The chain uses TRBV28 and TRBJ1-2; D may be TRBD1 (5 bases). CDR3 length: 16 residues. The V end lost 4 bases, the J end lost 1 base, and 16 bases lay between the germline ends. The germline V gene encodes CDR1 MDHEN and CDR2 SYDVKM. The CDR3 DNA reads as TGTGCCAGCAGTTCCTCATTGGGGGGGTTTAACTATGGCTACACCTTC. This translates into CASSSSLGGFNYGYTF.

The chain combines TRBV10-3 with TRBJ1-5, with 10 bases lining up with TRBD1. The CDR3 runs to 15 residues. J gave up 4 bases and V 6 bases, and 6 bases lay outside the gene matches. CDR1 and CDR2 (germline): ENHRY, SYGVKD. The CDR3 protein is CAISETGGRNQPQHF. In DNA form, the CDR3 reads TGTGCCATCAGCGAGACAGGGGGCAGGAATCAGCCCCAGCATTTT.

The chain uses TRBV4-1 and TRBJ2-4; D is undetermined. Germline CDR1 reads MGHRA; CDR2 reads YSYEKL. The germline V and J ends were trimmed by 0 bases and 1 base, with 16 bases remaining between them. The CDR3 is made up of 18 amino acids. CDR3: CASSQDVDSATAKNIQYF. CDR3 nucleotides: TGCGCCAGCAGCCAAGATGTCGATAGTGCTACGGCCAAAAACATTCAGTACTTC.

The CDR3 coding sequence is TGCGCCAGCAGTGACCCGGCTCGGGAGAACACTGAAGCTTTCTTT. It is translated as CASSDPARENTEAFF. The V and J genes are TRBV10-2 and TRBJ1-1; no firm D call. V lost 3 bases and J 1 base, leaving 12 bases between the germline ends. CDR3 length: 15 residues. Germline V CDR1 and CDR2: WSHSY, SAAADI.

J is TRBJ1-1 and V is TRBV5-1, with D tentatively TRBD1 (6 bases). V was shortened by 4 bases and J by 2 bases, with 15 bases between the two germline ends. Germline CDR1 reads SGHRS; CDR2 reads YFSETQ. This CDR3 has 15 residues. For the CDR3, the DNA is TGCGCCAGCAGCCCGTCAGGGGTCCTCAACACTGAAGCTTTCTTT. Its protein product is CASSPSGVLNTEAFF.

In its sample, this clone was seen once. The rearrangement uses TRBV18 and TRBJ2-3, with 12 bases aligning to TRBD2. The length of the CDR3 is 19 residues. Unmatched junction bases numbered 12, after V lost 0 bases and J lost 5 bases. Germline loops: CDR1 KGHSH, CDR2 LQKENI. CDR3 sequence (DNA): TGTGCCAGCTCACCACCGGGACTAGCGGGCCCTCAGGAGGGAGATACGCAGTATTTT. Its protein is CASSPPGLAGPQEGDTQYF.

Comments on this clone: One junction end does not reproduce the germline sequence, and a read error may be involved. The same CDR3 is also encoded by other DNA sequences in this sample. The CDR3 sequence is CASSEALRTGMSEKLFF. In DNA, the CDR3 is TGTGCCAGTAGTGAAGCGCTTCGGACAGGGATGAGTGAAAAACTGTTTTTT. The V gene is TRBV6-1, the J gene TRBJ1-4; 8 bases line up with TRBD1. Per the germline V gene, CDR1 is MNHNS and CDR2 is SASEGT. The CDR3 length is 17 residues.

This clone was counted once. The rearrangement uses TRBV6-1 and TRBJ1-2, with a weak D call TRBD1 (6 bases). The germline V gene encodes CDR1 MNHNS and CDR2 SASEGT. The CDR3 runs to 18 residues. V was clipped by 3 bases and J by 5 bases, with 25 bases between them. The CDR3 region has the DNA TGTGCCAGCAGTGATGGGGGAGGGGGTTCACCCCTTCCTTATGGCTACACCTTC. Translation gives CASSDGGGGSPLPYGYTF.

The J gene is TRBJ2-7, the V gene TRBV7-8; TRBD2 might be the D (5 bases). The CDR3 consists of 14 residues. Germline values: CDR1 SGHVS, CDR2 FQNEAQ. Trimming removed 2 bases from V and 2 bases from J, with 10 bases in between. The CDR3 region has the DNA TGTGCCAGCAGCTTAACCGAGGGTACCTACGAGCAGTACTTC. Encoded protein: CASSLTEGTYEQYF.

This clone occurred a few times. The chain employs TRBV19 and TRBJ1-6; D is undetermined. The CDR3 covers 14 residues. Germline V gene data show CDR1 as LNHDA and CDR2 as SQIVND (reference sequence). V shed 5 bases and J shed 10 bases, with 15 bases lying between them. The CDR3 reads CASSPTSLRSPLHF. The CDR3 region has the DNA TGTGCCAGTAGTCCAACCTCCCTACGGTCACCCCTCCACTTT.

V is TRBV18 and J is TRBJ2-3, with TRBD1 matching 7 bases. The CDR3 runs to 14 residues. V dropped 4 bases and J dropped 1; count of bases not matched to a gene: 2. Per the germline V gene, CDR1 is KGHSH and CDR2 is LQKENI. The CDR3 coding sequence is TGTGCCAGCTCACTGGGGACAGGCACAGATACGCAGTATTTT. Its translation is CASSLGTGTDTQYF.

This clone was seen just once. The gene calls are TRBV7-9 and TRBJ1-3, with D maybe TRBD1 (6 bases). This CDR3 is 15 amino acids long. Trimming took 8 bases from V and 0 from J, leaving 14 bases between them. The germline V gene has CDR1 SEHNR and CDR2 FQNEAQ (reference sequence). DNA of the CDR3: TGTGCCAGCGTGGACAGACTCTTCTCTGGAAACACCATATATTTT. Encoded protein: CASVDRLFSGNTIYF.

This clone was seen only a few times. The chain couples TRBV11-3 to TRBJ2-1, with a weak D call TRBD2 (5 bases). This CDR3 comprises 16 residues. V lost 5 bases and J lost 0, with 14 bases in between. Germline values: CDR1 SGHNT, CDR2 YENEEA. CDR3 sequence: CASSPRQRSSYNEQFF. In DNA form, the CDR3 reads TGTGCCAGCAGCCCCAGGCAGCGGAGCTCCTACAATGAGCAGTTCTTC.

The rearrangement joins TRBV18 to TRBJ1-3; 11 bases fit TRBD1. V trimming: 4 bases; J trimming: 0 bases; junction bases outside the gene matches: 11. The CDR3 extends over 19 amino acids. Looked up from germline, CDR1 is KGHSH and CDR2 is LQKENI. The CDR3 protein is CASSRGTRTGGLSGNTIYF. In nucleotides, the CDR3 is TGTGCCAGCTCACGGGGAACGAGGACAGGGGGCCTCTCTGGAAACACCATATATTTT.

This chain joins TRBV3-1 (or the pseudogene TRBV3-2) and TRBJ1-6; D not certain. The ends were cut back, 4 bases at V and 8 bases at J, with 6 bases in the middle. The CDR3 consists of 12 residues. The germline CDR1 and CDR2 sequences are LGHDT and YNNKEL (reference sequence). The CDR3, as DNA: TGTGCCAGCAGCCGCATAGATTCACCCCTCCACTTT. Translated, it gives CASSRIDSPLHF.

The chain has TRBV10-3 and TRBJ1-2, with D possibly being TRBD1 (5 bases). The CDR3 spans 16 residues. The V gene lost 5 bases and the J gene lost 2 bases, with 18 bases spanning the gap. The germline V gene has CDR1 ENHRY and CDR2 SYGVKD. This CDR3 reads CAISKPGKPQNYGYTF. The CDR3 DNA reads TGTGCCATCAGTAAGCCAGGGAAGCCGCAAAACTATGGCTACACCTTC.

The rearrangement uses TRBV6-1 and TRBJ2-5, with 9 bases fitting TRBD1. Losses at the gene ends were 2 bases for V and 4 bases for J; bases not matched to a gene: 5. Germline values: CDR1 MNHNS, CDR2 SASEGT. This CDR3 contains 15 residues. The CDR3 region is CASSETPDRGETQYF. The CDR3 DNA follows: TGTGCCAGCAGTGAAACCCCGGACAGGGGAGAGACCCAGTACTTC.